A selection of T cell receptor beta chains follows, all from one sample in a study of radiation and T cells in renal cell carcinoma. The method was immunoSEQ multiplex PCR; TCRdb's version includes in-frame clones alone and lacks a portion of them. In the table there are some 64,000 clones, roughly 80% of which are singletons. The source was blood, collected from a patient whose treatment included radiotherapy and nephrectomy. These receptors were obtained from a man aged 55 to 70 with renal cell carcinoma. Each CDR3 is given with its conserved first and last residue. A D gene is named only where the DNA matches it firmly. Size tells how often a clone was seen (once, few, many) or the class of an expanded clone, and some rows leave it out.

clone_size | j_call | d_call | v_call | cdr3_aa | cdr3_nt
- | TRBJ2-4 | - | TRBV7-2 | CASSPMGDEGDIQYF | TGTGCCAGCAGCCCAATGGGGGACGAAGGGGACATTCAGTACTTC
- | TRBJ1-1 | - | TRBV7-2 | CASGFWAADEAFF | TGTGCCAGCGGCTTTTGGGCGGCGGATGAAGCTTTCTTT
- | TRBJ2-5 | TRBD2 | TRBV19 | CASSDAASGARTQYF | TGTGCCAGTAGTGATGCCGCTAGCGGGGCCCGGACCCAGTACTTC
- | TRBJ1-2 | - | TRBV5-1 | CASSSIHQGEDGYTF | TGCGCCAGCAGCTCGATTCACCAGGGTGAAGACGGCTACACCTTC
- | TRBJ2-1 | TRBD2 | TRBV5-1 | CASTSSGGHADEQFF | TGCGCCAGCACATCTAGCGGGGGACACGCCGATGAGCAGTTCTTC
- | TRBJ1-2 | - | TRBV7-6 | CASSSSARGNYGHTF | TGTGCCAGCAGCTCGAGTGCTAGGGGCAACTATGGCCACACCTTC
- | TRBJ1-5 | TRBD1 | TRBV29-1 | CSVAPGGDNQPQHF | TGCAGCGTCGCCCCAGGGGGCGACAATCAGCCCCAGCATTTT
- | TRBJ1-1 | - | TRBV11-2 | CASSLVPISEAFF | TGTGCCAGCAGCTTAGTCCCCATCTCTGAAGCTTTCTTT
- | TRBJ1-3 | TRBD1 | TRBV18 | CASSLQAPGTGGNTIYF | TGTGCCAGCTCACTCCAGGCTCCCGGGACAGGAGGAAACACCATATATTTT
- | TRBJ1-3 | - | TRBV10-3 | CAISDIDTIYF | TGTGCCATCAGTGATATAGACACCATATATTTT
- | TRBJ2-4 | TRBD2 | TRBV10-3 | CATIGLAGGKVLAKNIQYF | TGTGCCACGATAGGACTAGCGGGAGGGAAAGTACTAGCCAAAAACATTCAGTACTTC
- | TRBJ1-1 | - | TRBV2 | CASSVGQFTEAFF | TGTGCCAGCAGTGTTGGTCAGTTCACTGAAGCTTTCTTT
few | TRBJ1-1 | - | TRBV19 | CASRGQGEAFF | TGTGCCAGTAGGGGTCAGGGAGAGGCTTTCTTT
few | TRBJ2-1 | TRBD2 | TRBV5-1 | CASRFASASGGPFF | TGCGCCAGCAGATTTGCGTCTGCTAGCGGGGGCCCCTTCTTC
- | TRBJ2-7 | - | TRBV12-2 | CASRLAPGQGKDEQYF | TGTGCAAGTCGCTTAGCGCCAGGACAGGGGAAGGACGAGCAGTACTTC
- | TRBJ2-7 | TRBD2 | TRBV9 | CASSVGGGGTSSYEQYF | TGTGCCAGCAGCGTAGGAGGCGGGGGGACTAGCTCCTACGAGCAGTACTTC
- | TRBJ2-5 | - | TRBV30 | CAWSVRTMTGNQETQYF | TGTGCCTGGAGTGTTAGAACCATGACCGGGAATCAAGAGACCCAGTACTTC
- | TRBJ2-3 | TRBD2 | TRBV6-4 | CASSAGGDTDTQYF | TGTGCCAGCAGTGCCGGGGGGGACACAGATACGCAGTATTTT
- | TRBJ2-5 | - | TRBV5-1 | CASSLGVATDQETQYF | TGCGCCAGCAGCTTGGGTGTAGCAACAGACCAAGAGACCCAGTACTTC
few | TRBJ1-2 | - | TRBV13 | CASSLEDSTNYGYTF | TGTGCCAGCAGCTTAGAAGACAGCACTAACTATGGCTACACCTTC
- | TRBJ1-4 | - | TRBV10-3 | CAISESGLGEKLFF | TGTGCCATCAGTGAGTCTGGGTTAGGGGAAAAACTGTTTTTT
few | TRBJ2-3 | - | TRBV7-2 | CASSSSTGKKGDTQYF | TGTGCCAGCAGCTCCTCGACAGGAAAAAAAGGAGATACGCAGTATTTT
few | TRBJ1-1 | TRBD1 | TRBV30 | CAWRQGANTEAFF | TGTGCCTGGAGACAGGGGGCGAACACTGAAGCTTTCTTT
- | TRBJ2-1 | - | TRBV4-1 | CASSQDPVRSEQFF | TGCGCCAGCAGCCAAGACCCAGTCAGAAGCGAGCAGTTCTTC
- | TRBJ2-2 | TRBD2 | TRBV9 | CASSVDPGGDTGELFF | TGTGCCAGCAGCGTAGACCCGGGGGGAGACACCGGGGAGCTGTTTTTT
- | TRBJ2-3 | TRBD2 | TRBV7-8 | CASSSTSGGAHSDTQYF | TGTGCCAGCAGCTCAACTAGCGGGGGGGCCCATTCGGATACGCAGTATTTT
- | TRBJ2-3 | - | TRBV29-1 | CSVVHPNTDTQYF | TGCAGCGTTGTCCACCCTAACACAGATACGCAGTATTTT
once | TRBJ2-3 | TRBD2 | TRBV7-2 | CASSPGLERGISTDTQYF | TGTGCCAGCAGCCCGGGACTAGAGAGGGGGATTAGCACAGATACGCAGTATTTT
- | TRBJ2-3 | TRBD2 | TRBV10-3 | CAISGEGLAGEYYTDTQYF | TGTGCCATCAGTGGCGAGGGACTAGCGGGGGAATATTACACAGATACGCAGTATTTT
- | TRBJ2-3 | TRBD1 | TRBV18 | CASSDRGSTDTQYF | TGTGCCAGCTCAGACAGGGGCTCCACAGATACGCAGTATTTT
- | TRBJ2-5 | - | TRBV28 | CASIGRGAAQETQYF | TGTGCCAGCATTGGCCGGGGGGCCGCTCAAGAGACCCAGTACTTC
- | TRBJ1-1 | - | TRBV20-1 | CSANGRTEAFF | TGCAGTGCTAACGGGCGCACTGAAGCTTTCTTT
- | TRBJ2-3 | TRBD2 | TRBV4-3 | CASSQELTSGVKDTQYF | TGCGCCAGCAGCCAAGAGCTGACTAGCGGGGTGAAAGATACGCAGTATTTT
- | TRBJ1-1 | - | TRBV7-9 | CASSLEWQDTEAFF | TGTGCCAGCAGCTTAGAGTGGCAGGACACTGAAGCTTTCTTT
- | TRBJ2-1 | TRBD2 | TRBV28 | CASSSLAGVRNEQFF | TGTGCCAGCAGTTCCCTAGCGGGAGTCAGGAATGAGCAGTTCTTC
once | TRBJ1-5 | - | TRBV5-1 | CASSPSQDQPQHF | TGCGCCAGCAGCCCCTCACAGGATCAGCCCCAGCATTTT
- | TRBJ2-3 | TRBD1 | TRBV7-2 | CASSLASGGLSTDTQYF | TGTGCCAGCAGCTTAGCGTCAGGGGGCTTGAGCACAGATACGCAGTATTTT
medium-sized | TRBJ1-1 | - | TRBV30 | CVSQRRPNEAFF | TGTGTCTCGCAGCGGCGGCCCAACGAAGCTTTCTTT
- | TRBJ1-4 | - | TRBV7-2 | CASSVSAGRTKLFF | TGTGCCAGCAGCGTATCAGCCGGGAGAACAAAACTGTTTTTT
once | TRBJ2-5 | - | TRBV5-1 | CASRQVASAYRETQYF | TGCGCCAGCAGACAAGTGGCTAGCGCGTACCGAGAGACCCAGTACTTC